This T cell receptor beta chain was captured in a study of blood T cell repertoires in COVID-19 (TCRdb year 2020). Background on the whole study: Samples from collaborators originated in the United States, Italy and Spain and spanned both the acute and convalescent phases of COVID-19. Sample metadata almost always included a de-identified subject ID, COVID-19 status, age in years and sex. Where available, HLA class I and class II types were obtained from metadata supplied by the sample provider rather than from assay-based typing. The repertoires were released in a freely available public database meant as a resource for research on the immune response to SARS-CoV-2. The samples were drawn from the first 160 participants of the ongoing ImmuneRACE study and from 950 to 1,500 subjects provided by 6 global collaborators. The prospective study material was composed of cDNA or gDNA derived from T cells, B-cell-depleted T cells, or PBMCs. The dataset comprised deeply sampled blood TCRbeta repertoires from subjects exposed to, actively infected with, or recovered from COVID-19.

Each collaborating institution followed its own protocols to collect whole blood in K2EDTA tubes. For TCRbeta analysis, collaborator samples were shipped as frozen whole blood, as isolated PBMCs, or as DNA extracted from either sample type. The immunoSEQ Assay, a bias-controlled multiplex PCR, was used to amplify TCRbeta CDR3 regions from genomic DNA. The authors processed their data as follows. Within the assay, amplification of reference gene primers was used to estimate how many nucleated cells each sample contained. Sequence reads were collapsed and filtered to measure the absolute abundance of every unique TCRbeta CDR3 rearrangement. Productive Simpson clonality was computed per sample as the square root of Simpson's diversity index over productive rearrangements. TCRdb took this table from immuneACCESS and kept in-frame rearrangements with V and J called. Such tables lack part of the clones; where checked against another copy, unresolved V genes explain under half of the gap, and the rest is unexplained. That table furnishes V, J and clone size, whereas the DNA furnished D and trimming. This sample comprises about 100,000 clones, roughly 77% of them detected only once. About 24% of the sample is in the top ten clones.

For CDR1 and CDR2, the germline V gene (reference sequence) lists MNHEY and SMNVEV. Relative to germline, V is 6 bases shorter and J is 4 bases shorter, with 12 bases between their ends. The CDR3 measures 14 amino acids from cysteine to phenylalanine. Only the CDR3 portion is preserved as DNA: 42 bases, with reading frame beginning at the first base. Of note for this clone: No cognate antigen has been identified for it. Base qualities are not at hand, and no much larger clone is one base apart.

Broad study findings and their caveats: How much clinical and demographic metadata was included differed by source and by participant, and the metadata was provided uncurated.

The rearrangement joined TRBV27 to TRBJ1-4; the D segment cannot be called with confidence. This TCR derives from a human donor in a cohort sampled during active COVID-19. Sequenced input: peripheral blood. CDR3 loop: CASSPGRLNEKLFF. At the DNA level, the sequence is TGTGCCAGCAGCCCCGGCAGACTTAATGAAAAACTGTTTTTT.